The 3 T cell receptor beta chains below were found in one sample sequenced in a study of blood T cell repertoires in COVID-19. This table comes from immunoSEQ multiplex PCR, and its TCRdb copy is limited to in-frame clones, with some not included. The data contain 150,000 to 200,000 clones, around 90% of them seen just once; the ten biggest clones take up 20% to 25%. Sequenced input: peripheral blood. Receptors originate from a man aged 55 to 70 with active or convalescent COVID-19.

This clone was counted a single time. The rearrangement uses TRBV19 and TRBJ1-2, with D tentatively TRBD1 (6 bases). The V gene's germline CDR1 is LNHDA and CDR2 SQIVND (reference sequence). Trimming took 5 bases from V and 1 from J, leaving 14 bases between them. The CDR3 runs 15 residues. The CDR3 sequence is CASSARQAGNYGYTF. In nucleotides, the CDR3 is TGTGCCAGTAGTGCAAGACAGGCTGGTAACTATGGCTACACCTTC.

The chain joins TRBV5-1 to TRBJ1-6, with TRBD1 identical over 8 bases. Germline-derived CDR1 and CDR2 are SGHRS and YFSETQ. The J segment lost 8 bases and the V segment lost 1 base, leaving 5 bases of the junction unmatched. The CDR3 loop spans 15 amino acids. The CDR3 region has the DNA TGCGCCAGCAGCTTGAACGCAGGGGGCGATTCACCCCTCCACTTT. Amino acids: CASSLNAGGDSPLHF.

J is TRBJ2-5 and V is TRBV2; 7 bases are shared with TRBD1. With V trimmed by 4 bases and J by 5 bases, 10 bases remained unmatched. This CDR3 has 15 residues. Germline CDR1 SNHLY, CDR2 FYNNEI. The chain's CDR3 is CASSGGQSSGETQYF. The CDR3 DNA is TGTGCCAGCAGTGGGGGACAGTCGTCCGGGGAGACCCAGTACTTC.